One and the same sample provided the 29 T cell receptor beta chains below, sequenced in a study of CD8+CD57+ T cells in acquired aplastic anemia. Profiling that covered TCR beta VDJ and CDR3 relied on genomic DNA as its template. Via MiXCR, TCRdb re-called the reads, giving one row per CDR3 protein. The profile shows some 180,000 distinct CDR3 sequences, about half of them singletons. Sequencing was performed on sorted CD4+, CD8+, or CD8+CD57+ T cells (not recorded which) from PBMCs. These receptors came from a human donor in good health.

The J gene is TRBJ2-7, the V gene TRBV2; 8 nucleotides agree with TRBD2. J gave up 4 bases and V 6 bases, and 8 bases lay outside the gene matches. The CDR3 spans 14 residues. From germline, CDR1 is SNHLY and CDR2 FYNNEI. DNA of the CDR3: TGTGCCAGCAGGAAGATAGCGGGAACGTACGAGCAGTACTTC. This encodes CASRKIAGTYEQYF.

The chain employs TRBV7-3 and TRBJ1-1; the D is unclear. The CDR3 covers 14 residues. Germline V gives CDR1 SGHTA, CDR2 FQGTGA. V gave up 2 bases and J gave up 6 bases, with 13 bases separating them. The CDR3 loop is CASSLQPGGAEAFF. Here the CDR3 DNA reads TGTGCCAGCAGCTTACAGCCGGGCGGCGCTGAAGCTTTCTTT.

This clonotype occurred many times. The chain carries TRBV20-1 and TRBJ1-1; possible D gene TRBD1, 6 bases. With 2 bases removed from V and 1 base from J, the gap between germline ends came to 11 bases. Germline loops: CDR1 DFQATT, CDR2 SNEGSKA (reference sequence). The CDR3 extends over 14 amino acids. The CDR3 DNA reads TGCAGTGCTAGACAGGGGTTGGGGAACACTGAAGCTTTCTTT. Translating it yields CSARQGLGNTEAFF.

The V call is TRBV7-9, the J call TRBJ2-1; TRBD1 might be the D (5 bases). Per the germline V gene, CDR1 is SEHNR and CDR2 is FQNEAQ (reference sequence). The CDR3 consists of 12 residues. V gave up 7 bases and J gave up 3 bases, with 7 bases separating them. CDR3 protein: CASTGIYNEQFF. The CDR3 nucleotides read TGTGCCAGCACAGGGATCTACAATGAGCAGTTCTTC.

The table lists this clonotype with many counts. The genes are TRBV19 and TRBJ2-5; D not resolved. The CDR3 covers 13 residues. Per germline, CDR1 LNHDA and CDR2 SQIVND (reference sequence). The V end was cut by 1 base, the J end by 3 bases, with 6 bases between. In DNA, the CDR3 is TGTGCCAGTAGTATAGGCAGTAAAGAGACCCAGTACTTC. It is translated as CASSIGSKETQYF.

This clonotype has a handful of counts. This chain links TRBV25-1 with TRBJ2-2; the D is unclear. Germline V gene sequence: CDR1 MGHDK, CDR2 SYGVNS. The CDR3 spans 16 residues. Trimming pared 5 bases from V and 5 bases from J, leaving 18 bases between. This CDR3 is CASSLPDTPTTGELFF. The CDR3, as DNA: TGTGCCAGCAGTTTACCCGACACCCCAACTACCGGGGAGCTGTTTTTT.

The V call is TRBV7-3, the J call TRBJ1-2; no clear D. V was shortened by 5 bases and J by 6 bases, with 7 bases between the two germline ends. In germline, CDR1 is SGHTA, CDR2 FQGTGA. CDR3 length: 11 amino acids. The DNA of the CDR3 is TGTGCCAGCAGCCCGCGGGATGGCTACACCTTC. This translates into CASSPRDGYTF.

This clonotype was counted ten times or more. This chain links TRBV12-3 or TRBV12-4 with TRBJ2-7, with 9 bases lining up with TRBD1. The length of the CDR3 is 17 residues. V lost 5 bases, J lost 0 bases, and 11 bases stayed unmatched. The CDR3 is CASSITGGDLGSYEQYF. CDR3 in DNA: TGTGCCAGCAGTATAACAGGGGGCGATTTGGGCTCCTACGAGCAGTACTTC.

The V and J genes are TRBV29-1 and TRBJ1-1, with unresolved D. The CDR3 totals 13 residues. V shed 5 bases and J shed 3 bases, with 13 bases lying between them. CDR1 SQVTM and CDR2 ANQGSEA come from the germline V gene. The CDR3 DNA sequence: TGCAGCGTTTGGGTCATCAGCCACACTGAAGCTTTCTTT. Residues: CSVWVISHTEAFF.

This clonotype was detected ten times or more. The CDR3 region has the DNA TGTGCCAGCAGTCCCGTCCCGACGGGGATCGAGACCCAGTACTTC. Its translation is CASSPVPTGIETQYF. The chain employs TRBV12-3 or TRBV12-4 and TRBJ2-5; maybe TRBD2 (5 bases). Trimming stripped 5 bases from V and 5 bases from J, with 18 bases between. This CDR3 is 15 amino acids long.

This chain uses TRBV11-2 with TRBJ1-1; no clear D. The CDR3 is 15 residues long. V lost 5 bases and J 4 bases, leaving 17 bases between the germline ends. Germline V CDR1 and CDR2: SGHAT, FQNNGV. This chain's CDR3 is CASSTGLGGGTEAFF. The CDR3 DNA reads as TGTGCCAGCAGCACTGGTTTGGGTGGAGGCACTGAAGCTTTCTTT.

Notes on this clonotype: Relative to the germline gene, one junction end is altered; a read error may explain this. V usage is TRBV7-8 and J usage is TRBJ2-5, with D maybe TRBD2 (5 bases). This CDR3 spans 11 amino acids. Germline V CDR1 and CDR2: SGHVS, FQNEAQ. Here the CDR3 reads CASSSMPGNDF. CDR3 DNA sequence: TGTGCCAGCAGTTCAATGCCGGGGAACGACTTC.

The rearrangement joins TRBV19 to TRBJ2-5; maybe TRBD2 (5 bases). Germline values: CDR1 LNHDA, CDR2 SQIVND (reference sequence). The length of the CDR3 is 15 residues. V shed 8 bases and J shed 5 bases, with 21 bases lying between them. The CDR3 sequence: CASSSRRRSNETQYF. The DNA for the CDR3 is TGTGCCAGTTCTTCGAGGAGGCGGAGCAATGAGACCCAGTACTTC.

As for this clonotype: A junction boundary mismatches the germline segment, possibly from a read error. The chain combines TRBV19 with TRBJ1-1, with D perhaps matching TRBD1 (6 bases). This CDR3 comprises 14 residues. CDR1 LNHDA and CDR2 SQIVND come from the germline V gene (reference sequence). CDR3 in DNA: TGTGCCAGTAGTATACTTCAGGGGAACTCTGAAGCTTTCTTT. As protein: CASSILQGNSEAFF.

A few counts support this clonotype. The V gene is TRBV4-2, the J gene TRBJ2-3; 12 bases fit TRBD1. With V trimmed by 4 bases and J by 1 base, 9 bases remained unmatched. Germline CDR1 is LGHNA and CDR2 is YNFKEQ. This CDR3 region has 18 residues. The CDR3 DNA reads as TGTGCCAGCAGCCCCCTCGGGACAGGGGGCGTCGGCACAGATACGCAGTATTTT. It codes for CASSPLGTGGVGTDTQYF.

This chain joins TRBV20-1 and TRBJ2-7; weak D call: TRBD1 (5 bases). The CDR3 has 13 residues. Germline V gene data show CDR1 as DFQATT and CDR2 as SNEGSKA (reference sequence). V gave up 3 bases and J gave up 1 base, with 10 bases separating them. CDR3 nucleotides: TGCAGTGCTAGTAGCAGGGCGTCCTACGAGCAGTACTTC. This gives the protein CSASSRASYEQYF.

This clonotype showed up just a few times. This sequence joins TRBV19 and TRBJ1-1; the D gene is possibly TRBD1 (6 bases). Germline V gene sequence: CDR1 LNHDA, CDR2 SQIVND (reference sequence). This CDR3 comprises 17 residues. V gave up 3 bases and J gave up 1 base, with 18 bases separating them. The CDR3, as DNA: TGTGCCAGTAGTATTACCCGTCGGGGACAAGGGAACACTGAAGCTTTCTTT. Translating it yields CASSITRRGQGNTEAFF. Combining the CDR3 with reference TRBV19 and TRBJ1-1 gives the whole variable domain DGGITQSPKYLFRKEGQNVTLSCEQNLNHDAMYWYRQDPGQGLRLIYYSQIVNDFQKGDIAEGYSVSREKKESFPLTVTSAQKNPTAFYLCASSITRRGQGNTEAFFGQGTRLTVV.

The gene calls are TRBV3-1 and TRBJ1-2; D may be TRBD1 (6 bases). The germline CDR1 and CDR2 sequences are LGHDT and YNNKEL (reference sequence). The V and J ends lost 3 bases and 6 bases respectively, with 17 bases between them. The CDR3 extends over 15 amino acids. The CDR3: CASSHSGQGTDGYTF. CDR3 nucleotides: TGTGCCAGCAGCCACTCTGGGCAGGGGACTGATGGCTACACCTTC.

Ten or more counts support this clonotype. The chain couples TRBV5-1 to TRBJ2-6; no reliable D call. V lost 0 bases and J lost 4, with 2 bases in between. The CDR3 extends over 13 amino acids. The germline CDR1 and CDR2 sequences are SGHRS and YFSETQ. CDR3 loop: CASSLDGANVLTF. CDR3 nucleotides: TGCGCCAGCAGCTTGGACGGGGCCAACGTCCTGACTTTC.

The chain links TRBV2 to TRBJ1-1, with D maybe TRBD1 (5 bases). V was shortened by 10 bases and J by 0 bases, with 12 bases between the two germline ends. This CDR3 has 13 amino acids. Germline CDR1 and CDR2: SNHLY and FYNNEI. The CDR3 reads CANPTELNTEAFF. The CDR3 DNA follows: TGTGCCAACCCGACAGAGCTGAACACTGAAGCTTTCTTT.

This clonotype showed up many times. This chain connects TRBV12-3 or TRBV12-4 to TRBJ1-6, with 11 bases aligning to TRBD1. Trimming removed 3 bases from V and 9 bases from J; junction bases left unmatched: 1. The CDR3 length is 14 residues. As DNA, the CDR3 is TGTGCCAGCAGTTTGGGACAGGGGGTTTCACCCCTCCACTTT. Its protein is CASSLGQGVSPLHF.

CDR3 bases: TGTGCCAGCAGCTTGGGACAGACAGACTACGAGCAGTACTTC. This translates into CASSLGQTDYEQYF. The gene calls are TRBV6-1 and TRBJ2-7; 7 bases line up with TRBD1. Per germline, CDR1 MNHNS and CDR2 SASEGT. V shed 6 bases, J shed 3 bases, and the junction held 8 bases outside the gene matches. This CDR3 region has 14 residues.

This clonotype was seen repeatedly, ten times or more. The genes are TRBV11-1 and TRBJ1-6; D might be TRBD1 (5 bases). V was clipped by 3 bases and J by 9 bases, with 12 bases between them. The CDR3 length is 14 residues. The germline gives CDR1 SGHAT, CDR2 FQDESV (reference sequence). DNA of the CDR3: TGTGCCAGCAGCTTTGCCGGGACCCGTTCACCCCTCCACTTT. Protein: CASSFAGTRSPLHF.

The CDR3 DNA is TGTGCCAGTAGTATTAGCACTAGCGGCATGAAGACCCAGTACTTC. Translation gives CASSISTSGMKTQYF. The V gene is TRBV19, the J gene TRBJ2-5; 8 nucleotides align to TRBD2. In germline, CDR1 is LNHDA, CDR2 SQIVND (reference sequence). This CDR3 is built from 15 residues. The V gene end was trimmed by 3 bases and the J gene end by 6 bases; junction bases not matched to a gene: 9.

This clonotype was seen a handful of times. With a much larger clone just one base away, this may be a read error. The DNA of the CDR3 is TGCGCCAGCAGCTTGGGGAGGGGGGTCGTGGGGACCCAGTACTTC. Translated: CASSLGRGVVGTQYF. The chain links TRBV5-1 to TRBJ2-5; D is tentatively TRBD1 or TRBD2 (6 bases each). Trimming took 0 bases from V and 7 from J, leaving 16 bases between them. The CDR3 loop spans 15 amino acids. Germline V gene sequence: CDR1 SGHRS, CDR2 YFSETQ.

The table lists this clonotype with a few counts. This chain's CDR3 is CASSLGDSSYNEQFF. The DNA for the CDR3 is TGTGCCAGCAGTTTGGGGGACAGCTCCTACAATGAGCAGTTCTTC. This chain uses TRBV25-1 with TRBJ2-1, with TRBD1 matching 7 bases. The CDR3 covers 15 residues. Per the germline V gene, CDR1 is MGHDK and CDR2 is SYGVNS. The trim removed 5 bases at V and 0 bases at J, leaving 4 bases unmatched.

The chain joins TRBV7-9 to TRBJ2-5; D is unresolved. This CDR3 region has 12 residues. Trimming took off 8 bases at V and 5 bases at J, with 12 bases between the two ends. From germline, CDR1 is SEHNR and CDR2 FQNEAQ (reference sequence). The CDR3 protein is CASGPDYETQYF. CDR3 bases: TGTGCCAGCGGCCCCGATTATGAGACCCAGTACTTC.

The rearrangement links TRBV15 to TRBJ2-7, with D possibly being TRBD1 (7 bases). Germline V lookup: CDR1 LNHNV, CDR2 YYDKDF (reference sequence). The CDR3 runs 15 residues. Deletions cut 6 bases from V and 3 bases from J, with 18 bases between. Here the CDR3 reads CATSPRGDSLYEQYF. The CDR3 region has the DNA TGTGCCACCAGTCCGAGGGGGGACAGTCTCTACGAGCAGTACTTC.

The J gene is TRBJ2-5, the V gene TRBV10-3; 8 bases align to TRBD1. Per the germline V gene, CDR1 is ENHRY and CDR2 is SYGVKD. Germline trimming cut 2 bases from V and 3 bases from J; bases unmatched to any gene: 8. The CDR3 is made up of 16 amino acids. CDR3 in amino acids: CAISEPTGEREETQYF. Written as DNA, the CDR3 is TGTGCCATCAGTGAGCCGACAGGGGAAAGGGAAGAGACCCAGTACTTC.